Detailed here is one T cell receptor beta chain. This entry is derived from a study of shared clonotypes between healthy human individuals. CDR3 length equals 15 residues. V shed 4 bases and J 4 bases; nucleotides not matched to a gene: 9. Germline values: CDR1 MNHNY, CDR2 SVGAGI (reference sequence). TCRdb's table, derived via immunoSEQ multiplex PCR, lists solely in-frame clones and lacks some. The sample comprises over a million clones, more than 60% of which are singletons, and about 1.5% rests with the top ten. Caucasian adults residing in Nashville, Tennessee made up all the donors. V gene TRBV6-6 combines with J gene TRBJ1-2; 7 bases map to TRBD1. This receptor was taken from a man younger than 35 in good health. Sequenced sample: memory CD4+ T cells sorted from blood. The subset is: CD45RA-negative fraction. This CDR3 is CASSFALTGSYGYTF. The CDR3 nucleotides are TGTGCCAGCAGTTTCGCCTTGACAGGGAGCTATGGCTACACCTTC.